The 20 T cell receptor beta chains below were found in one sample sequenced in a study of response to subunit inactivated influenza vaccine. In TCRdb, the RT-PCR reads were re-called with MiXCR into one record per CDR3 protein. The top ten clones hold approximately 11% of a sample with about 570,000 distinct CDR3 sequences, around 10% of them seen once. The data also belong to a second study, concerning T cells expressing NK-cell markers. That study adds: UMIs accompanied the 5'RACE template switching by which TCR beta cDNA was made.

The starting material was PBMCs from blood, obtained on the day of vaccination. The receptors derive from a man in his fifties who received an inactivated influenza vaccine.

The chain uses TRBV12-3 or TRBV12-4 and TRBJ2-7, with D possibly being TRBD2 (5 bases). CDR3 length: 15 residues. The V end lost 6 bases, the J end lost 2 bases, and 17 bases lay between the germline ends. CDR3 protein: CASSSRGRAPYEQYF. DNA of the CDR3: TGTGCCAGCAGCTCCCGGGGTAGAGCGCCCTACGAGCAGTACTTC.

This clonotype was seen only a few times. CDR3 protein: CASSQLARSRDTQYF. Here the CDR3 DNA reads TGTGCCAGCAGCCAACTAGCAAGGTCAAGGGATACGCAGTATTTT. V gene TRBV9 combines with J gene TRBJ2-3; D perhaps matches TRBD2 (6 bases). The V and J ends lost 4 bases and 6 bases respectively, with 18 bases between them. Germline CDR1 is SGDLS and CDR2 is YYNGEE. CDR3 size: 15 residues.

This rearrangement joins TRBV7-9 to TRBJ2-3; TRBD2 is a possible D gene (6 bases). The CDR3 is 15 residues long. Per germline, CDR1 SEHNR and CDR2 FQNEAQ (reference sequence). V was clipped by 3 bases and J by 2 bases, with 12 bases between them. CDR3 DNA sequence: TGTGCCAGCAGCTTCTCGGCGGGGCTCACAGATACGCAGTATTTT. It translates to CASSFSAGLTDTQYF.

This clonotype was seen a handful of times. The rearrangement links TRBV5-1 to TRBJ2-3; 9 nucleotides agree with TRBD1. Germline CDR1 is SGHRS and CDR2 is YFSETQ. The CDR3 runs to 13 residues. The junction had 4 bases not matched to a gene; V was cut back by 5 bases and J by 6 bases. CDR3 sequence (DNA): TGCGCCAGCAGTCAAGGACAGGGGGATACGCAGTATTTT. Its translation: CASSQGQGDTQYF.

The chain combines TRBV15 with TRBJ2-3, with D unresolved. The V gene's germline CDR1 is LNHNV and CDR2 YYDKDF (reference sequence). This CDR3 contains 15 residues. Trimming shortened V by 2 bases and J by 2 bases, and 11 bases separated the two germline ends. The DNA of the CDR3 is TGTGCCACCAGCAGACTAATGGAGTACACAGATACGCAGTATTTT. Residues: CATSRLMEYTDTQYF. Based on the CDR3 plus reference TRBV15 and TRBJ2-3, the full variable domain is DAMVIQNPRYQVTQFGKPVTLSCSQTLNHNVMYWYQQKSSQAPKLLFHYYDKDFNNEADTPDNFQSRRPNTSFCFLDIRSPGLGDTAMYLCATSRLMEYTDTQYFGPGTRLTVL.

This clonotype was detected a few times. The chain uses TRBV20-1 and TRBJ2-1; perhaps TRBD1 as D (6 bases). This CDR3 is built from 13 residues. CDR1 and CDR2 from the germline V gene are DFQATT and SNEGSKA (reference sequence). V was trimmed by 6 bases and J by 6 bases, leaving 15 bases between them. The CDR3: CSAGTTRINEQFF. The CDR3 coding sequence is TGCAGTGCGGGGACAACTCGGATCAATGAGCAGTTCTTC.

The V gene is TRBV4-3, the J gene TRBJ2-7; D possibly corresponds to TRBD2 (5 bases). CDR3 length: 15 residues. With 0 bases removed from V and 3 bases from J, the gap between germline ends came to 12 bases. The germline gives CDR1 LGHNA, CDR2 YSLEER. The chain's CDR3 is CASSQDVVRDYEQYF. In DNA, the CDR3 is TGCGCCAGCAGCCAAGATGTAGTACGGGACTACGAGCAGTACTTC.

A few counts support this clonotype. This sequence joins TRBV9 and TRBJ2-7; 7 nucleotides match TRBD1. The germline gives CDR1 SGDLS, CDR2 YYNGEE. There are 15 residues in the CDR3. V was pared by 3 bases and J by 3 bases, with 9 bases of the junction left unmatched. The CDR3 coding sequence is TGTGCCAGCAGCGGATCCGGGACAGCTAACTACGAGCAGTACTTC. Its protein is CASSGSGTANYEQYF.

The genes are TRBV4-3 and TRBJ1-3; D uncertain. Germline V CDR1 and CDR2: LGHNA, YSLEER. The CDR3 has 15 amino acids. V was trimmed by 2 bases and J by 1 base, leaving 9 bases between them. The CDR3 reads CASSQLGISGNTIYF. The CDR3, as DNA: TGCGCCAGCAGCCAACTAGGGATTTCTGGAAACACCATATATTTT.

J is TRBJ2-4 and V is TRBV7-2; D might be TRBD1 (5 bases). The germline CDR1 and CDR2 sequences are SGHTA and FQGNSA. V lost 2 bases to trimming and J lost 0 bases, with 11 bases between them. This CDR3 region has 16 residues. CDR3 loop: CASSLIRVLAKNIQYF. DNA of the CDR3: TGTGCCAGCAGCTTAATCAGGGTCCTAGCCAAAAACATTCAGTACTTC.

In its sample, this clonotype was seen a few times. The J gene is TRBJ2-1, the V gene TRBV7-3; 8 positions agree with TRBD2. V lost 5 bases, J lost 2 bases, and 5 bases stayed unmatched. The CDR3 is made up of 15 amino acids. CDR1 and CDR2 from the germline V gene are SGHTA and FQGTGA. The CDR3 reads CASSPSGLAYNEQFF. The DNA for the CDR3 is TGTGCCAGCAGCCCTAGCGGGCTAGCCTACAATGAGCAGTTCTTC.

The rearrangement links TRBV28 to TRBJ2-7; D perhaps matches TRBD1 (5 bases). Trimming took off 6 bases at V and 2 bases at J, with 23 bases between the two ends. Per the germline V gene, CDR1 is MDHEN and CDR2 is SYDVKM. The CDR3 loop spans 17 amino acids. The CDR3 protein is CASRFGLGSLGAYEQYF. The CDR3 nucleotides are TGTGCCAGCAGATTTGGCCTCGGGTCGCTAGGGGCCTACGAGCAGTACTTC.

This clonotype was counted between two and nine times. The chain couples TRBV28 to TRBJ2-1; no clear D gene. Germline CDR1 MDHEN, CDR2 SYDVKM. Trimming pared 7 bases from V and 0 bases from J, leaving 16 bases between. The CDR3 sequence is 16 residues long. CDR3 protein: CASTKTASSSYNEQFF. For the CDR3, the DNA is TGTGCCAGCACAAAAACCGCTTCTAGCTCCTACAATGAGCAGTTCTTC.

V gene TRBV18 combines with J gene TRBJ1-1, with D maybe TRBD1 (6 bases). The germline CDR1 and CDR2 sequences are KGHSH and LQKENI. The V end lost 4 bases, the J end lost 8 bases, and 11 bases lay between the germline ends. This CDR3 region has 12 residues. As DNA, the CDR3 is TGTGCCAGCTCACTTAAAGACAGGGAAGCTTTCTTT. Protein: CASSLKDREAFF. The full variable domain, its missing parts supplied by reference TRBV18 and TRBJ1-1, is NAGVMQNPRHLVRRRGQEARLRCSPMKGHSHVYWYRQLPEEGLKFMVYLQKENIIDESGMPKERFSAEFPKEGPSILRIQQVVRGDSAAYFCASSLKDREAFFGQGTRLTVV.

This clonotype was counted at least ten times. CDR3 bases: TGTGCCAGCAGCTTCGGGACGGCCCAAGAGACCCAGTACTTC. Encoded protein: CASSFGTAQETQYF. The chain has TRBV7-2 and TRBJ2-5, with D perhaps given as TRBD1 or TRBD2 (5 bases each). This CDR3 region has 14 residues. V gave up 3 bases and J gave up 1 base, with 9 bases separating them. Germline CDR1 reads SGHTA; CDR2 reads FQGNSA.

The table lists this clonotype with a few counts. V gene TRBV11-2 combines with J gene TRBJ2-7; TRBD2 matches at 16 bases. The CDR3 contains 18 residues. Trimming at V came to 5 bases and at J to 5 bases, leaving 12 bases not matched to a gene. Germline CDR1 SGHAT, CDR2 FQNNGV. The CDR3 DNA is TGTGCCAGCAGCCTCGCCGGGACTAGCGGGGGGGCCCTGAACGAGCAGTACTTC. It codes for CASSLAGTSGGALNEQYF.

J is TRBJ2-7 and V is TRBV28; 13 bases line up with TRBD2. V was clipped by 3 bases and J by 7 bases; unmatched bases: 9. The CDR3 covers 16 residues. Per germline, CDR1 MDHEN and CDR2 SYDVKM. CDR3 sequence: CASSLGTSGRGWEQYF. CDR3 coding DNA: TGTGCCAGCAGTTTGGGTACTAGCGGGAGGGGGTGGGAGCAGTACTTC. Filled out from reference TRBV28 and TRBJ2-7, the complete variable domain reads DVKVTQSSRYLVKRTGEKVFLECVQDMDHENMFWYRQDPGLGLRLIYFSYDVKMKEKGDIPEGYSVSREKKERFSLILESASTNQTSMYLCASSLGTSGRGWEQYFGPGTRLTVT.

This clonotype was picked up a small number of times. The chain joins TRBV7-2 to TRBJ2-2; 9 nucleotides line up with TRBD2. The V gene's germline CDR1 is SGHTA and CDR2 FQGNSA. Unmatched junction bases numbered 10, after V lost 0 bases and J lost 2 bases. There are 19 residues in the CDR3. The CDR3 spells CASSLAPSGTAGNTGELFF. CDR3 nucleotides: TGTGCCAGCAGCTTAGCGCCTAGCGGGACTGCCGGCAACACCGGGGAGCTGTTTTTT.

To note about this clonotype: This could be a read error, since a much larger clone is one nucleotide away. The chain has TRBV7-2 and TRBJ2-1, with D perhaps matching TRBD2 (7 bases). The CDR3 is made up of 15 amino acids. V was trimmed by 2 bases and J by 2 bases, leaving 10 bases between them. The germline V gene encodes CDR1 SGHTA and CDR2 FQGNSA. The CDR3 coding sequence is TGTGCCAGCAGCTTAAAGGGGGGGGCCTACAATGAGCAGTTCTTC. Translated, it gives CASSLKGGAYNEQFF. Drawing the rest from reference TRBV7-2 and TRBJ2-1, the complete variable domain is GAGVSQSPSNKVTEKGKDVELRCDPISGHTALYWYRQSLGQGLEFLIYFQGNSAPDKSGLPSDRFSAERTGGSVSTLTIQRTQQEDSAVYLCASSLKGGAYNEQFFGPGTRLTVL.

The rearrangement joins TRBV4-2 to TRBJ2-1; a weak D match, TRBD2 (5 bases). Germline V gives CDR1 LGHNA, CDR2 YNFKEQ. The CDR3 covers 18 residues. V was cut by 1 base and J by 0 bases, with 16 bases left in between. The CDR3 spells CASSQAPGFGSSYNEQFF. The DNA of the CDR3 is TGTGCCAGCAGCCAAGCTCCGGGGTTCGGAAGCTCCTACAATGAGCAGTTCTTC.